This paragraph reports one T cell receptor beta chain. The junction had 9 bases not matched to a gene; V was cut back by 6 bases and J by 2 bases. The CDR3 length is 15 residues. Germline V gives CDR1 LNHDA, CDR2 SQIVND (reference sequence). Methods used by the authors: Estimation of nucleated cell counts relied on the amplification of reference gene primers. The table came from immunoSEQ multiplex PCR; TCRdb's copy has only in-frame clones and leaves some out. V, J and clone size were drawn from that table, and D and trimming were deduced from the DNA. The profile covers approximately 250,000 clones, with about 83% appearing a single time and roughly 6.2% taken by the ten largest. Seattle participants joined during active infection and were tracked over time. This sample was taken from a study of blood T cell repertoires in COVID-19. Overall study: PBMCs, B-cell-depleted T cells, or T cells were the source of the cDNA or gDNA that made up the material.

The clonotype comes from a woman older than 75 with COVID-19, enrolled during active disease. The sample was peripheral blood. The chain has TRBV19 and TRBJ1-1, with TRBD1 identical over 7 bases. CDR3 sequence reads: CASRTQGIGNTEAFF. CDR3 bases: TGTGCCAGTAGGACACAGGGGATTGGAAACACTGAAGCTTTCTTT.